This passage covers 2 T cell receptor beta chains from one sample sequenced in a study of T-cell memory formation after mild COVID-19. In TCRdb, the 5' RACE reads were re-called with MiXCR into one record per CDR3 protein. Of about 140,000 distinct CDR3 sequences listed, more than 13% are singletons. Sequencing was carried out using PBMCs or a T cell subset sorted from them (not recorded which). The receptors originated from an adult woman who had mild COVID-19 (a few samples of this study predate the infection). Cell type and time point are not known.

This clonotype showed up many times. J is TRBJ1-1 and V is TRBV30; 9 bases are shared with TRBD1. The CDR3 covers 14 residues. J gave up 8 bases and V 4 bases, and 11 bases lay outside the gene matches. Germline V gene lookup returns CDR1 GTSNPN and CDR2 SVGIG (reference sequence). The CDR3 DNA sequence: TGTGCCTGGAAGGAACAGGGGGCAGGGATGGAAGCTTTCTTT. Translated, it gives CAWKEQGAGMEAFF.

Many counts were recorded for this clonotype. The V gene is TRBV5-1, the J gene TRBJ1-2; no reliable D call. The CDR3 contains 18 residues. Between the trimmed V and J ends, which lost 0 bases and 0 bases, there was a span of 18 bases. Germline V lookup: CDR1 SGHRS, CDR2 YFSETQ. The CDR3 DNA sequence: TGCGCCAGCAGCTTGGTGGGTGAAACCGACATTTCTAACTATGGCTACACCTTC. It encodes CASSLVGETDISNYGYTF.